This TCR beta chain is from a study of T cell repertoires in breast cancer (dated by TCRdb to between 2015 and 2016). About the full investigation: Tumors, lymph nodes and peripheral blood lymphocytes from breast cancer patients, as well as peripheral blood from healthy control donors, were profiled. Because breast cancer has a low mutational burden and rarely has common mutations, the study reasoned that TCRs shared between breast cancer patients would target shared antigens. On average, sequencing produced around 500,000 sequences per sample, which came to approximately 9.4 reads per input cell. The majority of the roughly 20 patient tumors analyzed for shared TCRs were ER+/PR+. Tumor-free lymph nodes were processed without enzymatic digestion, and blood samples were separated by Ficoll. Controls included nine healthy donors of an age range similar to the patients. Tumors and tumor-involved lymph nodes were minced, digested with Liberase and DNase, and then passed through 70-um and 40-um filters. Broad study findings and their caveats: Discarding singleton TCRs and sampling only part of each tumor may have missed genuine antitumor clones. Possible tumor specificity was suggested for some 17 TCR pairs that were shared across seven or more patient tumors yet rarely found in control blood. Shared TCRs were encoded by various nucleotide sequences, which suggests selection and expansion based on antigen. About fourfold more TCRs were shared with matched tumor repertoires by tumor-involved sentinel lymph nodes than by tumor-free nodes (roughly 7.3% versus 1.9%). Shared TCRs showed TRBV7 predominance, possibly reflecting tumor recognition or mispriming bias from eight TRBV7 primers. Emulsion RT-PCR was regarded as qualitative rather than quantitative, because clone recovery was skewed by transcript abundance and primer differences.

Libraries were prepared through emulsion pairing. Unpaired genes were suppressed in a second nested PCR with blocking oligos, after which Illumina adaptors and barcodes were added in a third nested PCR. Each emulsion RT-PCR master mix contained about 5,000-250,000 T cells, with C-region, Stepout and V-region primers. The emulsions were generated using the Micellula Emulsion and Purification Kit, and the RT-PCR was run with Qiagen OneStep RT-PCR reagents. The pooled libraries were sequenced on an Illumina MiSeq using paired-end 2 x 250 reads. The study's own analysis went as follows. Read pairs were joined in Galaxy and clipped at the engineered overlap into separate alpha and beta files; unclipped reads were discarded. To assign alpha-beta pairs, the researchers used CompleteTCR, a MiTCR-based pipeline that relies on an R script to link chains sharing read cluster identifiers. TCR sequences observed only once, about 1-3.4%, were removed as potential sequencing errors. The public sequencing data were trimmed at Q25 with fastp and processed into clonotypes with MiXCR by TCRdb, which kept only in-frame beta chains. Every CDR3 protein is listed once, alongside the most common genes and DNA of its rows. The V and J calls follow TCRdb's processing rather than the paper's. In all, the sample holds tens of thousands of distinct CDR3 sequences, and 45% of those were seen once. The biggest ten clones account for less than 70% of the sample.

The study used an expanded emulsion RT-PCR method with primers for all TCR V genes to analyze paired alpha-beta TCRs of CD8+ T cells. Before emulsion RT-PCR, CD8+ T cells were isolated using a CD8 positive selection kit and then incubated overnight in 9.5 to 10 IU/mL IL-2. This clonotype was recorded a few times. It has no known antigen specificity. The sample holds no much larger clone one base away, and base qualities are not on file. The germline V gene gives CDR1 as SNHLY and CDR2 as FYNNEI. V trim: 11 bases; J trim: 3 bases; unmatched bases: 18. Including the terminal cysteine and phenylalanine, the CDR3 comprises 17 residues. The kept DNA is CDR3 alone, 51 bases in frame from the first base.

The sequence was collected from a pool of human donors with breast cancer or a healthy control (not recorded which). Material: CD8+ T cells. Recombination linked TRBV2 to TRBJ2-5, and TRBD2 aligns with 10 junction nucleotides. The DNA sequence is as follows: TGTGCCCTAGCGGGACTAGCGCCCTTGAGTGGGGAAGAGACCCAGTACTTC. It is translated as CALAGLAPLSGEETQYF.